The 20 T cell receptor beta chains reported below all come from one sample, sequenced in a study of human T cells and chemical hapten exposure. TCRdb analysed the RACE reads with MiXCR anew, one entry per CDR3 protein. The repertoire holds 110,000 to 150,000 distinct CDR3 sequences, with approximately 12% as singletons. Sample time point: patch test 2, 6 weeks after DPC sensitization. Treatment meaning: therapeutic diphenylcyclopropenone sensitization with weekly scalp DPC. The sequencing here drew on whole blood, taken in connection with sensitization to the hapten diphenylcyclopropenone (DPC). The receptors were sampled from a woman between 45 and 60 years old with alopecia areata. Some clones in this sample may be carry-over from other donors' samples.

This CDR3 reads CASSRTVGYEQYF. CDR3 sequence (DNA): TGTGCCAGCAGCAGGACCGTAGGATACGAGCAGTACTTC. The chain has TRBV28 and TRBJ2-7; D unresolved. This CDR3 comprises 13 residues. The germline V gene encodes CDR1 MDHEN and CDR2 SYDVKM. V lost 6 bases and J lost 4, with 13 bases in between.

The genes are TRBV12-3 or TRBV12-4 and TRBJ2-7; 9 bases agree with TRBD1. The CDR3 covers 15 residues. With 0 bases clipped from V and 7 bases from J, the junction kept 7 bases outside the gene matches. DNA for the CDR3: TGTGCCAGCAGTTTAGCAGGGACAGGGCCTCGAGAGCAGTACTTC. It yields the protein CASSLAGTGPREQYF.

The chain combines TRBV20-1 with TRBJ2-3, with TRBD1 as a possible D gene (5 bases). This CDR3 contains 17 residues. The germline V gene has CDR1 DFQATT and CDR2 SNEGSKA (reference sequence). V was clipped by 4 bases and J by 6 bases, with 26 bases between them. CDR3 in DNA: TGCAGTGCTAAACACGTAGCTAGGTCGGACATGGCGGATACGCAGTATTTT. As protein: CSAKHVARSDMADTQYF.

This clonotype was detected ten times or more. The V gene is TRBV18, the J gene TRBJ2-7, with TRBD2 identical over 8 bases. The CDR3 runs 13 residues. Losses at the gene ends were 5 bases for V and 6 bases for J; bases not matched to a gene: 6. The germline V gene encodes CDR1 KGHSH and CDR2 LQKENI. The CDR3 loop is CASSSAGVTEQYF. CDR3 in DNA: TGTGCCAGCTCATCAGCGGGAGTTACCGAGCAGTACTTC.

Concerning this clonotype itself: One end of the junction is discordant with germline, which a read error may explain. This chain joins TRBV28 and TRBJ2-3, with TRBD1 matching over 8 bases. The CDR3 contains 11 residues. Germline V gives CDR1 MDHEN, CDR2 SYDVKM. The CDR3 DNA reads TGTGTCAGCAGGGGGCGGAATACGCAGTATTTT. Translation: CVSRGRNTQYF. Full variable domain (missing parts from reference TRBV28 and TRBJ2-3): DVKVTQSSRYLVKRTGEKVFLECVQDMDHENMFWYRQDPGLGLRLIYFSYDVKMKEKGDIPEGYSVSREKKERFSLILESASTNQTSMYLCVSRGRNTQYFGPGTRLTVL.

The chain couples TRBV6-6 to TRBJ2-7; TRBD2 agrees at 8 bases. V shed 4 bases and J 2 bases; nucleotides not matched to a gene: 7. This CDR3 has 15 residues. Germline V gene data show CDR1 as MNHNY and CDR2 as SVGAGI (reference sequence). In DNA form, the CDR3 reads TGTGCCAGCAGTTCTCCGAGGGGACTAGCCTACGAGCAGTACTTC. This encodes CASSSPRGLAYEQYF.

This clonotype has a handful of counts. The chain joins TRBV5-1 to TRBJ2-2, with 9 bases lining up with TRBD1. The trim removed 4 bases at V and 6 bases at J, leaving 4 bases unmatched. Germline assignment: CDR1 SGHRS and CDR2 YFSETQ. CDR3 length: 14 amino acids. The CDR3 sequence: CASSPGTGPGELFF. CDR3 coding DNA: TGCGCCAGCAGCCCGGGGACAGGGCCCGGGGAGCTGTTTTTT.

The CDR3 loop reads CASGKGGAYNEQFF. CDR3 nucleotide sequence: TGCGCCAGCGGTAAAGGGGGGGCCTACAATGAGCAGTTCTTC. The gene calls are TRBV10-2 and TRBJ2-1, with a weak D call TRBD2 (7 bases). Germline CDR1 reads WSHSY; CDR2 reads SAAADI. Trimming stripped 8 bases from V and 2 bases from J, with 13 bases between. This CDR3 is built from 14 residues.

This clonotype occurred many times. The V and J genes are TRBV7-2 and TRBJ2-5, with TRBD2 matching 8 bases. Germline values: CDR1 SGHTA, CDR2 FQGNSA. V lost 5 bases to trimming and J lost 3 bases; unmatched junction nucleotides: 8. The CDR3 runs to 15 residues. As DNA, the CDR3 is TGTGCCAGCAGCCTACAAATTAGCGGGAAAGAGACCCAGTACTTC. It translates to CASSLQISGKETQYF. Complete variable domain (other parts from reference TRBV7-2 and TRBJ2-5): GAGVSQSPSNKVTEKGKDVELRCDPISGHTALYWYRQSLGQGLEFLIYFQGNSAPDKSGLPSDRFSAERTGGSVSTLTIQRTQQEDSAVYLCASSLQISGKETQYFGPGTRLLVL.

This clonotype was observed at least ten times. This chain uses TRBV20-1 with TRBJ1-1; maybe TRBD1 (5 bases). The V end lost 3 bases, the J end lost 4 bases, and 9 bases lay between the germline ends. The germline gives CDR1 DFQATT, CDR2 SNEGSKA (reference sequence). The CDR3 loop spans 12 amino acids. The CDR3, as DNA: TGCAGTGCTAGTTCGGGGCCCACTGAAGCTTTCTTT. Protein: CSASSGPTEAFF.

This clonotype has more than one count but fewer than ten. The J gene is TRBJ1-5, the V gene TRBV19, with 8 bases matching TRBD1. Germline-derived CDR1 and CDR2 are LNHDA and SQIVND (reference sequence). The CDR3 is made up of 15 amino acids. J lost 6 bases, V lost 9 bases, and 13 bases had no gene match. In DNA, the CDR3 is TGTGCCAGCGGGATAACAGGGGGTATAGTTCAGCCCCAGCATTTT. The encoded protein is CASGITGGIVQPQHF.

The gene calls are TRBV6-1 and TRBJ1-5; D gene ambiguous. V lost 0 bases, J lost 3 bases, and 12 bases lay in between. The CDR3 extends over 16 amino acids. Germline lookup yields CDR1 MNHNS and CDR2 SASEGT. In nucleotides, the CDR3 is TGTGCCAGCAGTGAAGCGCTTCCTGCGTCCAATCAGCCCCAGCATTTT. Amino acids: CASSEALPASNQPQHF.

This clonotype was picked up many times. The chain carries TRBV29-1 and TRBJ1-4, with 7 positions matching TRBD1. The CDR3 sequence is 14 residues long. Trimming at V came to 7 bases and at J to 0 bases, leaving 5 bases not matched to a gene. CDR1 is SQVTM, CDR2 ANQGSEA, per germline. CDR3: CSALGTATNEKLFF. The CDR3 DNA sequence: TGCAGCGCATTAGGGACAGCAACTAATGAAAAACTGTTTTTT.

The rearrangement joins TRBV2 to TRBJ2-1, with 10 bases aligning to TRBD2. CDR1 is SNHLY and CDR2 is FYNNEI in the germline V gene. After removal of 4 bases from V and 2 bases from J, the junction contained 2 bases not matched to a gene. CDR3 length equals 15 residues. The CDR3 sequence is CASSALAGAYNEQFF. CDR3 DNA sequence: TGTGCCAGCAGTGCCCTAGCGGGGGCCTACAATGAGCAGTTCTTC.

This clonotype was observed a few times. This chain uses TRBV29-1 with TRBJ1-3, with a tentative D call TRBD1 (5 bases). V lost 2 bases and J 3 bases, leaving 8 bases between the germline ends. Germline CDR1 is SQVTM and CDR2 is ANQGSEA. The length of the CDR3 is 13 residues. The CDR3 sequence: CSVERTNGNTIYF. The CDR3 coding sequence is TGCAGCGTTGAACGGACAAATGGAAACACCATATATTTT. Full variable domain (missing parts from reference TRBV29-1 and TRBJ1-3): SAVISQKPSRDICQRGTSLTIQCQVDSQVTMMFWYRQQPGQSLTLIATANQGSEATYESGFVIDKFPISRPNLTFSTLTVSNMSPEDSSIYLCSVERTNGNTIYFGEGSWLTVV.

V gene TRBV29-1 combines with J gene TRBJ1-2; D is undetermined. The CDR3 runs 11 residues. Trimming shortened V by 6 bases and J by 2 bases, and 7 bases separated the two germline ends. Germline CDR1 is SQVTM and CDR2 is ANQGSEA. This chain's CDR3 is CSVTANYGYTF. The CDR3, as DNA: TGCAGCGTCACAGCGAACTATGGCTACACCTTC.

The CDR3 coding sequence is TGTGCCAGCAGCCAGGCGGCGATCGCAGGTTCTGGGGCCAACGTCCTGACTTTC. This translates into CASSQAAIAGSGANVLTF. The gene calls are TRBV3-1 and TRBJ2-6, with D hard to call. The CDR3 contains 18 residues. Germline CDR1 LGHDT, CDR2 YNNKEL (reference sequence). Trimming shortened V by 3 bases and J by 1 base, and 16 bases separated the two germline ends.

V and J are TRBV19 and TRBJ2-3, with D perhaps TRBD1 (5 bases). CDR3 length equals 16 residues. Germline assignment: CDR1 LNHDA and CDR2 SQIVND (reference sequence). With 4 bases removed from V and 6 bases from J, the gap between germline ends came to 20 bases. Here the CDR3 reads CASSTRQPGVMDTQYF. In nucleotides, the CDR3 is TGTGCCAGTAGTACCCGACAGCCGGGCGTCATGGATACGCAGTATTTT. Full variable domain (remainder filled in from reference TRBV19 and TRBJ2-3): DGGITQSPKYLFRKEGQNVTLSCEQNLNHDAMYWYRQDPGQGLRLIYYSQIVNDFQKGDIAEGYSVSREKKESFPLTVTSAQKNPTAFYLCASSTRQPGVMDTQYFGPGTRLTVL.

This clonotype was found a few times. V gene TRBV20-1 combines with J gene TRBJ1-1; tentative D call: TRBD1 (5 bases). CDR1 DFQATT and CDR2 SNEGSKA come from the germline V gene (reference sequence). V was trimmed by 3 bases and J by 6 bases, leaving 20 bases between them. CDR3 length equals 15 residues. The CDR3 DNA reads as TGCAGTGCTAGTGCCAGGGTTTGGGGAAAGGCTGAAGCTTTCTTT. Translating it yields CSASARVWGKAEAFF.

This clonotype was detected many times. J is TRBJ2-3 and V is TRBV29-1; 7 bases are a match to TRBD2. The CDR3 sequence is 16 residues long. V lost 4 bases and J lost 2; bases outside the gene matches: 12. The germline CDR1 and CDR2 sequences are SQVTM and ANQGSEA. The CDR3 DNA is TGCAGCGTTGCTGGACATGGGGGGGGACTCACAGATACGCAGTATTTT. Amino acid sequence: CSVAGHGGGLTDTQYF.